This section outlines one T cell receptor beta chain sequence together with its context. The target antigen is unknown. The entry originates in a study of cytomegalovirus exposure and HLA in healthy donors. Findings and limits, study-wide: V- and J-gene trimming of TCR beta was linked (in a later analysis) to a missense DCLRE1C variant. Certain sequence variants were highly shared and formed a cluster, and this cluster was likely a sequencing artifact.

The primer mix had 60 Vbeta and 13 Jbeta primers. Authors' processing steps: There were about 86 million unique TCR beta chains by a later count, and approximately 10 million of them were shared. Sequenced by immunoSEQ multiplex PCR; TCRdb stores in-frame clones only, minus some. V and J calls and clone size are as listed in that table; D and trimming were resolved from the DNA. Of around 150,000 clones listed, 82% are singletons. The J segment lost 6 bases and the V segment lost 5 bases, leaving 11 bases of the junction unmatched. Germline V CDR1 and CDR2: SGHTA, FQGNSA. The CDR3 is 16 residues long.

What was sequenced was PBMCs. The gene calls are TRBV7-2 and TRBJ2-2, with 8 nucleotides matching TRBD2. This TCR was recovered from a woman aged 50 to 60 in good health and CMV-seropositive. The CDR3 loop reads CASSPYSGEGAGELFF. DNA of the CDR3: TGTGCCAGCAGCCCTTATAGCGGGGAGGGGGCCGGGGAGCTGTTTTTT. Looking up the rest from reference TRBV7-2 and TRBJ2-2 gives the full variable domain: GAGVSQSPSNKVTEKGKDVELRCDPISGHTALYWYRQSLGQGLEFLIYFQGNSAPDKSGLPSDRFSAERTGGSVSTLTIQRTQQEDSAVYLCASSPYSGEGAGELFFGEGSRLTVL.